These 26 T cell receptor beta chains were sequenced from one sample in a study of cytomegalovirus exposure and HLA in healthy donors. TCRdb's copy holds only in-frame clones and misses some; the assay was immunoSEQ multiplex PCR. The sample includes about 140,000 clones, approximately 87% of them seen just once. The sample was PBMCs. The receptors stem from a man between 18 and 35 years old in good health and CMV-seronegative.

The chain employs TRBV2 and TRBJ1-5; D is unresolved. Germline CDR1 reads SNHLY; CDR2 reads FYNNEI. This CDR3 comprises 13 residues. V was trimmed by 7 bases and J by 7 bases, leaving 14 bases between them. This CDR3 reads CASKREGYQPQHF. CDR3 DNA: TGTGCCAGCAAGCGGGAAGGGTACCAGCCCCAGCATTTT.

The chain joins TRBV19 to TRBJ2-6, with TRBD1 identical over 8 bases. There are 16 residues in the CDR3. CDR1 is LNHDA and CDR2 is SQIVND in the germline V gene (reference sequence). The V and J ends lost 2 bases and 1 base, in that order; junction bases with no gene match: 1. CDR3 sequence (DNA): TGTGCCAGTAGTATAACAGGGGGGTCTGGGGCCAACGTCCTGACTTTC. This gives the protein CASSITGGSGANVLTF.

This chain joins TRBV19 and TRBJ2-7; D unclear. V was cut by 5 bases and J by 5 bases, with 19 bases left in between. The CDR3 spans 15 residues. Per the germline V gene, CDR1 is LNHDA and CDR2 is SQIVND (reference sequence). CDR3 sequence: CASSVSTTVINEQYF. CDR3 DNA: TGTGCCAGTAGTGTGTCTACCACCGTTATCAACGAGCAGTACTTC. The entire variable domain, with the rest obtained from reference TRBV19 and TRBJ2-7, is as follows: DGGITQSPKYLFRKEGQNVTLSCEQNLNHDAMYWYRQDPGQGLRLIYYSQIVNDFQKGDIAEGYSVSREKKESFPLTVTSAQKNPTAFYLCASSVSTTVINEQYFGPGTRLTVT.

The chain uses TRBV5-6 and TRBJ2-2; D is uncertain. V dropped 3 bases and J dropped 0 bases, with 12 bases sitting between them. CDR3 size: 16 residues. Germline V lookup: CDR1 SGHDT, CDR2 YYEEEE. DNA for the CDR3: TGTGCCAGCAGCTCCAGTGGAGCAGCGAACACCGGGGAGCTGTTTTTT. Translating gives CASSSSGAANTGELFF.

In this sample, this clone turned up once. The CDR3 DNA follows: TGTGCCAGCAGTTACGTCTGGGACAGGGCGGATGAAAAACTGTTTTTT. Residues: CASSYVWDRADEKLFF. V gene TRBV6-6 combines with J gene TRBJ1-4; 9 nucleotides agree with TRBD1. The trim removed 2 bases at V and 6 bases at J, leaving 7 bases unmatched. This CDR3 is 16 amino acids long. Germline V gene data show CDR1 as MNHNY and CDR2 as SVGAGI (reference sequence).

The chain uses TRBV7-9 and TRBJ2-5, with TRBD1 identical over 7 bases. The CDR3 length is 13 residues. Germline loops: CDR1 SEHNR, CDR2 FQNEAQ (reference sequence). Germline trimming cut 3 bases from V and 2 bases from J; bases unmatched to any gene: 0. CDR3 residues: CASSLGQQETQYF. The CDR3 DNA reads as TGTGCCAGCAGCTTGGGACAGCAAGAGACCCAGTACTTC.

V is TRBV14 and J is TRBJ1-4, with D possibly being TRBD1 (6 bases). The CDR3 is made up of 14 amino acids. Germline CDR1 and CDR2: SGHDN and FVKESK. Trimming left V 4 bases short and J 4 bases short, with 10 bases between. CDR3 protein: CASSRGGHNEKLFF. The CDR3 DNA follows: TGTGCCAGCAGCCGTGGGGGACATAATGAAAAACTGTTTTTT.

This chain joins TRBV6-1 and TRBJ1-5; no firm D call. V lost 8 bases, J lost 7 bases, and 15 bases lay in between. In germline, CDR1 is MNHNS, CDR2 SASEGT. The CDR3 is 13 amino acids. This CDR3 reads CASGAEGRQPQHF. The CDR3 DNA reads TGTGCCAGCGGTGCCGAAGGGAGACAGCCCCAGCATTTT.

J is TRBJ2-5 and V is TRBV2; TRBD1 matches 9 bases. The V gene end was trimmed by 6 bases and the J gene end by 3 bases; junction bases not matched to a gene: 11. This CDR3 has 16 residues. Looked up from germline, CDR1 is SNHLY and CDR2 is FYNNEI. DNA for the CDR3: TGTGCCAGCAGCGCCTGGACAGGGGAAGGGAAAGAGACCCAGTACTTC. It yields the protein CASSAWTGEGKETQYF.

This chain uses TRBV6-5 with TRBJ1-3; 7 bases fit TRBD1. CDR1 is MNHEY and CDR2 is SVGAGI in the germline V gene. This CDR3 is built from 14 residues. Trimming cost V 8 bases and J 0 bases; bases outside gene matches: 4. In DNA form, the CDR3 reads TGTGCCAGCCGGGACAGTGTCTCTGGAAACACCATATATTTT. This gives the protein CASRDSVSGNTIYF.

This chain links TRBV7-9 with TRBJ2-1; TRBD1 matches at 8 bases. From germline, CDR1 is SEHNR and CDR2 FQNEAQ (reference sequence). V trimming: 7 bases; J trimming: 4 bases; junction bases outside the gene matches: 15. The CDR3 length is 17 residues. The CDR3: CASKTMTGVGSYNEQFF. The CDR3 DNA reads as TGTGCCAGCAAAACAATGACAGGGGTCGGATCGTACAATGAGCAGTTCTTC. Full variable domain (outside the CDR3, taken from reference TRBV7-9 and TRBJ2-1): DTGVSQNPRHKITKRGQNVTFRCDPISEHNRLYWYRQTLGQGPEFLTYFQNEAQLEKSRLLSDRFSAERPKGSFSTLEIQRTEQGDSAMYLCASKTMTGVGSYNEQFFGPGTRLTVL.

The chain uses TRBV10-3 and TRBJ2-7; 8 nucleotides line up with TRBD2. Germline CDR1 ENHRY, CDR2 SYGVKD. CDR3 length equals 20 residues. V dropped 4 bases and J dropped 3; count of bases not matched to a gene: 23. CDR3 residues: CAISGRDPGGKMGMGYEQYF. For the CDR3, the DNA is TGTGCCATCAGTGGACGGGACCCGGGAGGGAAAATGGGTATGGGCTACGAGCAGTACTTC.

This clone was seen a handful of times. The chain links TRBV5-4 to TRBJ2-1, with D perhaps TRBD1 (5 bases). This CDR3 comprises 14 residues. With 6 bases removed from V and 3 bases from J, the gap between germline ends came to 13 bases. Germline CDR1 SGHNT, CDR2 YYREEE (reference sequence). The CDR3 bases are TGTGCCAGCACCGGTAGGCAGGGCTACAATGAGCAGTTCTTC. Amino acids: CASTGRQGYNEQFF.

This clone was seen only once. The chain links TRBV9 to TRBJ2-6, with a possible D match to TRBD2 (6 bases). CDR1 is SGDLS, CDR2 YYNGEE, per germline. This CDR3 has 15 residues. Trimming took 4 bases from V and 1 from J, leaving 9 bases between them. CDR3 sequence: CASSPGGSGANVLTF. The CDR3 region has the DNA TGTGCCAGCAGCCCCGGGGGATCTGGGGCCAACGTCCTGACTTTC.

The chain links TRBV28 to TRBJ2-7, with 8 bases aligning to TRBD1. Germline assignment: CDR1 MDHEN and CDR2 SYDVKM. The CDR3 runs to 14 residues. V dropped 5 bases and J dropped 2; count of bases not matched to a gene: 5. The chain's CDR3 is CASSDRGETYEQYF. The CDR3 DNA sequence: TGTGCCAGCAGTGACAGGGGTGAAACCTACGAGCAGTACTTC.

This clone was detected a few times. The CDR3 spells CASSDSAGGDTQYF. DNA for the CDR3: TGTGCCAGCAGTGACTCTGCGGGAGGGGATACGCAGTATTTT. This rearrangement joins TRBV6-4 to TRBJ2-3; 9 nucleotides align to TRBD2. Germline V gene data show CDR1 as MRHNA and CDR2 as SNTAGT. The CDR3 is made up of 14 amino acids. J gave up 6 bases and V 0 bases, and 1 base lay outside the gene matches.

The gene calls are TRBV7-9 and TRBJ1-2; the match to TRBD1 covers 9 bases. Germline values: CDR1 SEHNR, CDR2 FQNEAQ (reference sequence). CDR3 size: 17 residues. Trimming at V came to 5 bases and at J to 5 bases, leaving 15 bases not matched to a gene. The CDR3 loop is CASSLPPTGGIRYGYTF. In DNA, the CDR3 is TGTGCCAGCAGCCTACCGCCGACAGGGGGTATTAGGTATGGCTACACCTTC.

Concerning this clone: Within the sample, other DNA sequences also encode this same CDR3. The V and J genes are TRBV19 and TRBJ1-3; D remains ambiguous. The length of the CDR3 is 14 residues. CDR1 and CDR2 from the germline V gene are LNHDA and SQIVND (reference sequence). Trimming removed 7 bases from V and 0 bases from J, with 10 bases in between. In nucleotides, the CDR3 is TGTGCCAGTAATCGGGAGGTCTCTGGAAACACCATATATTTT. Residues: CASNREVSGNTIYF.

This rearrangement joins TRBV6-4 to TRBJ2-1, with D unresolved. The CDR3 is made up of 12 amino acids. Trimming took off 1 base at V and 11 bases at J, with 9 bases between the two ends. Germline CDR1 and CDR2: MRHNA and SNTAGT. CDR3 region: CASSDFSYKQFF. The CDR3 region has the DNA TGTGCCAGCAGTGACTTTTCATACAAGCAGTTCTTC.

The V call is TRBV5-4, the J call TRBJ1-5, with D maybe TRBD1 (5 bases). Per the germline V gene, CDR1 is SGHNT and CDR2 is YYREEE (reference sequence). This CDR3 has 15 residues. V was clipped by 2 bases and J by 6 bases, with 15 bases between them. CDR3 coding DNA: TGTGCCAGCAGCTTCACGGCCAGGGTGGGTCAGCCCCAGCATTTT. Amino acids: CASSFTARVGQPQHF.

The V and J genes are TRBV6-1 and TRBJ1-2, with D perhaps TRBD1 (5 bases). Trimming left V 6 bases short and J 1 base short, with 9 bases between. CDR1 MNHNS and CDR2 SASEGT come from the germline V gene. CDR3 size: 13 residues. CDR3 DNA sequence: TGTGCCAGCAGGGCGACAGATAACTATGGCTACACCTTC. This gives the protein CASRATDNYGYTF.

The chain recombines TRBV10-3 with TRBJ1-1, with D unclear. CDR1 is ENHRY, CDR2 SYGVKD, per germline. V gave up 0 bases and J gave up 8 bases, with 10 bases separating them. This CDR3 contains 13 residues. The CDR3 is CAISESTSREAFF. The CDR3 nucleotides read TGTGCCATCAGTGAGTCGACGTCGCGGGAAGCTTTCTTT.

In nucleotides, the CDR3 is TGTGCCAGCAGCCAGGCCGGGGTTCAGTTCTTC. Protein product: CASSQAGVQFF. The chain combines TRBV11-2 with TRBJ2-1; tentatively, D is TRBD2 (5 bases). The CDR3 runs 11 residues. V lost 5 bases and J 13 bases, leaving 12 bases between the germline ends. The germline gives CDR1 SGHAT, CDR2 FQNNGV.

This chain connects TRBV5-6 to TRBJ1-2; D uncertain. This CDR3 region has 13 residues. The ends were cut back, 2 bases at V and 4 bases at J, with 9 bases in the middle. Per germline, CDR1 SGHDT and CDR2 YYEEEE. CDR3 bases: TGTGCCAGCAGCTTAGGAGGGCTCTATGGCTACACCTTC. Its protein product is CASSLGGLYGYTF.

V and J are TRBV7-9 and TRBJ1-2; 8 positions agree with TRBD1. The CDR3 loop spans 15 amino acids. J gave up 6 bases and V 2 bases, and 8 bases lay outside the gene matches. Germline loops: CDR1 SEHNR, CDR2 FQNEAQ (reference sequence). CDR3 nucleotide sequence: TGTGCCAGCAGCTTATACGGAACAGGGGGGGATGGCTACACCTTC. Its protein is CASSLYGTGGDGYTF.

This chain joins TRBV7-9 and TRBJ2-7; 9 bases are shared with TRBD1. With 4 bases clipped from V and 2 bases from J, the junction kept 12 bases outside the gene matches. The germline V gene has CDR1 SEHNR and CDR2 FQNEAQ (reference sequence). This CDR3 contains 17 residues. For the CDR3, the DNA is TGTGCCAGCAGCTCAACCCTGGGACAGGGTTTCCCCTACGAGCAGTACTTC. The encoded protein is CASSSTLGQGFPYEQYF.